This T cell receptor beta chain was documented in a study of CD8+ T cells in alopecia areata (dated by TCRdb to 2016 to 2019). A note on the overall study: The treated patients, all with moderate-to-severe alopecia areata, were enrolled in an open-label pilot trial of oral tofacitinib given at 5 to 10 mg twice daily. To study T cell clonal expansion in alopecia areata, the researchers applied high-throughput TCRbeta sequencing to both the C3H/HeJ mouse model and human patients. In treated patients, disease severity was measured using the SALT score, which gives the percentage of scalp surface area affected. TCRbeta CDR3 regions were amplified by immunoSEQ multiplex PCR using 35 Vbeta forward and 13 Jbeta reverse primers. RNA came from the PAXgene miRNA kit for fixed scalp, the miRNeasy kit for PBMCs, and the RNeasy kit for mouse skin. Patients stayed on tofacitinib for 6 to 18 months and then had 6 months of follow-up off drug so that delayed response and recurrence could be assessed. Biopsies were taken from tofacitinib-treated patients at baseline and at 4 and 24 weeks of treatment, and a later scalp biopsy was taken in several of the tofacitinib-treated patients. Clonality in the scalp was compared among normal scalp (n=4), patchy alopecia areata scalp (n=8), and alopecia totalis/universalis scalp (n=8). Scalp tissue and sorted CD4+ and CD8+ peripheral blood T cells from patchy and totalis/universalis alopecia areata patients and from healthy controls were covered by human TCRbeta sequencing.

This clone was observed a single time. Its antigen is still unknown. No base-level quality is on record; no much larger clone is a single base apart. The library was prepared using the immunoSEQ multiplex PCR assay. For TCR sequencing, RNA was extracted from every sample and reverse transcribed into cDNA to serve as template. SuperScript III was used to make first-strand cDNA, primed with a 2:1 mix of oligo-dT and random hexamers. A synthetic immune receptor repertoire was used to assess amplification bias, and residual bias was removed computationally. The authors' analysis ran thus. Raw reads were preprocessed for error removal, and CDR3 was defined according to IMGT conventions as running from the conserved cysteine to phenylalanine. Clonality was calculated as 1 minus Shannon entropy normalized by log2 of the number of productive unique TCRs. Scalp TCRbeta sequences were cross-referenced with sorted blood CD4 and CD8 repertoires so that the CD4 or CD8 identity of scalp clones could be inferred. The clones in this table, taken by TCRdb from immuneACCESS, are in-frame only. Not every clone is retained; where verified, under half of the shortfall comes from an unresolved V gene, and the cause of the rest is unknown. The V and J calls and clone size come from that table; D and trimming were worked out from the DNA. Present in this sample are around 70,000 clones, around 30% of which were seen just once. The ten largest clones take up under 15% of the sample.

Reading the label with the study, this specimen's time point is: 4 weeks on oral tofacitinib. The treatment or condition label here, explained by the study, means: oral pan-JAK inhibitor, 5-10 mg twice daily. Lesional scalp punch biopsies and peripheral blood were obtained from alopecia areata patients. After PBMCs were isolated by density centrifugation and stained for CD3, CD4 and CD8, a FACSAria was used to sort CD4+ and CD8+ T cells. According to the germline V gene, CDR1 reads SQVTM and CDR2 reads ANQGSEA. V was cut back by 3 bases and J by 4 bases, leaving a gap of 21 bases between them. The CDR3 runs 16 residues from the cysteine to the phenylalanine. Kept here is only the CDR3 DNA, which spans 48 bases and is read in frame from base 1. Study-level results and caveats: Many expanded lesional clones were found to persist in scalp and blood during tofacitinib treatment, and relapse after treatment cessation may be partly explained by this persistence. Shared TCR sequences between patients were less evident than in mice, which may be partly attributable to HLA diversity in the patient population. Compared with normal scalp, lesional scalp had higher clonality and more expanded CD8+ clones, particularly in alopecia totalis/universalis, a pattern that suggests antigenic drive. Unlike mouse skin, which is dominated by gammadelta T cells, normal human skin has resident alphabeta T cells that are also sequenced, and this complicates analysis of the scalp TCR repertoire. The treated cohort was small, with a single nonresponder, so links between baseline CD8+ expansion and response need larger studies. With tofacitinib, both scalp clonality and the number of expanded CD8+ clones among the top 100 scalp clones went down significantly.

The receptor chain draws on TRBV29-1 and TRBJ1-2; a tentative D match to TRBD1 spans 6 bases. Sample: CD8+ T cells sorted from blood, taken at week 4, from a patient treated with tofacitinib. This TCR derives from a human donor with alopecia areata. The sequence in DNA is TGCAGCGTTGAGGCTCGGACCGGGGGCGGGGGCTATGGCTACACCTTC. It codes for CSVEARTGGGGYGYTF.